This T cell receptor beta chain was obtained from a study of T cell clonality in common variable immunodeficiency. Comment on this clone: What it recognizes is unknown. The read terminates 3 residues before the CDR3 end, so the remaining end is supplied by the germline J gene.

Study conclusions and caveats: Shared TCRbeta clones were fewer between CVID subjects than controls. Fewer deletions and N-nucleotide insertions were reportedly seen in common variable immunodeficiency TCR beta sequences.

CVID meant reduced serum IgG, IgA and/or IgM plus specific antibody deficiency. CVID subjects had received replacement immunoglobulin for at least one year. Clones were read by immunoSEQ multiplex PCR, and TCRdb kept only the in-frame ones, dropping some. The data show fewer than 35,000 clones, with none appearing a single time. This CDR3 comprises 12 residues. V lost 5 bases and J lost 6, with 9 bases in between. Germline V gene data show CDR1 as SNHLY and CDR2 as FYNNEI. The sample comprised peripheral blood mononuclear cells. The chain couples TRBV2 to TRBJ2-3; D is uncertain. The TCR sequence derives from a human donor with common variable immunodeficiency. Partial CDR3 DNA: TGTGCCAGCAGTACTACCTGGGATACG. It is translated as CASSTTWDT. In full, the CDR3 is CASSTTWDTQYF.